This TCR beta chain was identified during a study of cytomegalovirus exposure and HLA in healthy donors. Study-wide results and caveats: Altogether, more than 150 TCR beta chains were recorded as cytomegalovirus-associated. When a later analysis was performed, an Asian-associated ancestry cluster reportedly had fewer N-insertions than the roughly 700-donor mean.

CDR1 and CDR2 from the germline V gene are SGHTA and FQGNSA. The ends were cut back, 1 base at V and 2 bases at J, with 12 bases in the middle. The CDR3 is 16 amino acids. Researchers ran the PCR with 60 Vbeta and 13 Jbeta primers. TCRdb's table, derived via immunoSEQ multiplex PCR, lists solely in-frame clones and lacks some. The sample holds some 110,000 clones, roughly 80% seen once. Remarks on this clone: The target antigen is unknown.

V gene TRBV7-2 combines with J gene TRBJ2-1, with a tentative D call TRBD2 (6 bases). This sequence was found in a man between 45 and 60 years old in good health and CMV-seropositive. Material: PBMCs. This CDR3 reads CASSLEVGGPYNEQFF. The CDR3 DNA sequence: TGTGCCAGCAGCTTAGAAGTGGGAGGACCCTACAATGAGCAGTTCTTC. The variable domain in full, with the rest retrieved from reference TRBV7-2 and TRBJ2-1, is GAGVSQSPSNKVTEKGKDVELRCDPISGHTALYWYRQSLGQGLEFLIYFQGNSAPDKSGLPSDRFSAERTGGSVSTLTIQRTQQEDSAVYLCASSLEVGGPYNEQFFGPGTRLTVL.